Below are 27 T cell receptor beta chains sequenced from a single sample in a study of shared T cell receptors in the human thymus. The method was immunoSEQ multiplex PCR; TCRdb's version includes in-frame clones alone and lacks a portion of them. The sample contains 600,000 or so clones, around 87% of which appear only once. The same sample was also used in a study of human thymus T cells.

Sequencing was carried out using thymocytes. The receptors come from a boy under two years old with a congenital heart defect.

This clone was counted only a few times. This chain joins TRBV5-1 and TRBJ1-3; TRBD1 is a possible D gene (5 bases). CDR1 and CDR2 from the germline V gene are SGHRS and YFSETQ. The CDR3 runs to 17 residues. Trimming cost V 1 base and J 8 bases, with 22 bases left between them. CDR3 DNA sequence: TGCGCCAGCAGCTTGATGGCAGGGTCTAAATCGGTGGACACCATATATTTT. This translates into CASSLMAGSKSVDTIYF.

The chain employs TRBV7-2 and TRBJ2-5; a weak D match, TRBD2 (6 bases). Germline V CDR1 and CDR2: SGHTA, FQGNSA. Trimming shortened V by 5 bases and J by 1 base, and 14 bases separated the two germline ends. The CDR3 is 15 amino acids. The CDR3 sequence: CASSPVAESQETQYF. The CDR3 nucleotides read TGTGCCAGCAGCCCCGTAGCGGAATCCCAAGAGACCCAGTACTTC.

The genes are TRBV5-1 and TRBJ2-7, with 7 bases identical to TRBD2. The CDR3 extends over 16 amino acids. After removal of 3 bases from V and 4 bases from J, the junction contained 13 bases not matched to a gene. Germline lookup yields CDR1 SGHRS and CDR2 YFSETQ. The CDR3 nucleotides read TGCGCCAGCAGCTCGTTAGCGGGCAGGGCTCGGTACGAGCAGTACTTC. Its protein product is CASSSLAGRARYEQYF.

The rearrangement joins TRBV29-1 to TRBJ2-2; 9 bases align to TRBD1. Germline CDR1 reads SQVTM; CDR2 reads ANQGSEA. With V trimmed by 5 bases and J by 2 bases, 6 bases remained unmatched. The CDR3 runs 15 residues. Here the CDR3 DNA reads TGCAGCGTTTATCGACAGGGGGTAAACACCGGGGAGCTGTTTTTT. It codes for CSVYRQGVNTGELFF.

The gene calls are TRBV7-2 and TRBJ1-2; D unclear. V dropped 5 bases and J dropped 4 bases, with 11 bases sitting between them. The V gene's germline CDR1 is SGHTA and CDR2 FQGNSA. The CDR3 extends over 13 amino acids. This chain's CDR3 is CASSHSGGYGYTF. The CDR3, as DNA: TGTGCCAGCAGCCACTCAGGAGGCTATGGCTACACCTTC.

This clone showed up just a few times. The rearrangement uses TRBV20-1 and TRBJ2-7; tentatively, D is TRBD2 (5 bases). The CDR3 loop spans 11 amino acids. Germline CDR1 DFQATT, CDR2 SNEGSKA (reference sequence). The germline V and J ends were trimmed by 4 bases and 3 bases, with 7 bases remaining between them. DNA of the CDR3: TGCAGTGCTACGGGGAGCTACGAGCAGTACTTC. Translating gives CSATGSYEQYF.

This rearrangement joins TRBV28 to TRBJ2-4, with a tentative D call TRBD2 (6 bases). Germline V gene sequence: CDR1 MDHEN, CDR2 SYDVKM. V was pared by 2 bases and J by 6 bases, with 17 bases between. This CDR3 region has 16 residues. This chain's CDR3 is CASSLSGPGQGNIQYF. The CDR3 coding sequence is TGTGCCAGCAGTTTAAGCGGGCCGGGGCAGGGAAACATTCAGTACTTC.

The CDR3 is CASSPQGRVLYEQYF. CDR3 in DNA: TGTGCCAGCAGTCCACAGGGACGGGTCCTCTACGAGCAGTACTTC. The rearrangement links TRBV28 to TRBJ2-7; D possibly corresponds to TRBD1 (6 bases). The CDR3 loop spans 15 amino acids. The germline gives CDR1 MDHEN, CDR2 SYDVKM. V was cut by 5 bases and J by 3 bases, with 17 bases left in between.

The rearrangement links TRBV2 to TRBJ1-1; D is ambiguous. Deletions cut 4 bases from V and 0 bases from J, with 15 bases between. The germline gives CDR1 SNHLY, CDR2 FYNNEI. CDR3 length: 16 residues. The chain's CDR3 is CASSVGVGSMNTEAFF. The CDR3 coding sequence is TGTGCCAGCAGTGTTGGTGTAGGGAGCATGAACACTGAAGCTTTCTTT.

The V gene is TRBV5-1, the J gene TRBJ1-2, with 7 bases aligning to TRBD1. Trimming cost V 2 bases and J 0 bases; bases outside gene matches: 13. The CDR3 consists of 18 residues. The germline gives CDR1 SGHRS, CDR2 YFSETQ. The chain's CDR3 is CASSFHSGGKEANYGYTF. The CDR3 nucleotides read TGCGCCAGCAGCTTCCATTCAGGGGGTAAGGAAGCTAACTATGGCTACACCTTC.

This chain uses TRBV5-6 with TRBJ2-4; 9 nucleotides line up with TRBD1. The germline V gene has CDR1 SGHDT and CDR2 YYEEEE. This CDR3 region has 17 residues. V lost 4 bases, J lost 9 bases, and 17 bases stayed unmatched. The CDR3 nucleotides are TGTGCCAGCAGCCCCACGACAGGGGGTTTTCGAGGGAGCATTCAGTACTTC. This encodes CASSPTTGGFRGSIQYF.

Turning to this clone: Other DNA sequences within the sample encode an identical CDR3. This chain uses TRBV29-1 with TRBJ2-3; the match to TRBD2 covers 11 bases. The CDR3 sequence is 14 residues long. Germline V gene lookup returns CDR1 SQVTM and CDR2 ANQGSEA. With 7 bases clipped from V and 2 bases from J, the junction kept 5 bases outside the gene matches. CDR3 region: CSAVAGGSTDTQYF. The CDR3 DNA sequence: TGCAGCGCCGTAGCGGGAGGGTCCACAGATACGCAGTATTTT.

The chain has TRBV5-6 and TRBJ1-6; D might be TRBD1 (6 bases). The V and J ends lost 0 bases and 5 bases respectively, with 12 bases between them. CDR3 size: 16 residues. From germline, CDR1 is SGHDT and CDR2 YYEEEE. CDR3 sequence reads: CASSLGRPGDNSPLHF. The CDR3 DNA is TGTGCCAGCAGCTTGGGTAGACCAGGGGATAATTCACCCCTCCACTTT.

Here the CDR3 reads CASGHRERSGYTF. Here the CDR3 DNA reads TGTGCCAGCGGTCACAGGGAACGAAGTGGCTACACCTTC. The chain combines TRBV13 with TRBJ1-2; D might be TRBD1 (6 bases). Germline V gene sequence: CDR1 PRHDT, CDR2 FYEKMQ (reference sequence). The CDR3 extends over 13 amino acids. Trimming removed 8 bases at V and 7 bases at J, with 17 bases between.

The rearrangement links TRBV5-1 to TRBJ1-3, with 8 nucleotides matching TRBD1. The V segment lost 3 bases and the J segment 4 bases; nucleotides outside the gene matches: 9. The CDR3 contains 16 residues. CDR1 SGHRS and CDR2 YFSETQ come from the germline V gene. The DNA for the CDR3 is TGCGCCAGCAGCTCAGCCGCAGGGGGCAAAGGAAACACCATATATTTT. Its translation is CASSSAAGGKGNTIYF.

The V gene is TRBV19, the J gene TRBJ1-2, with D uncertain. Germline CDR1 LNHDA, CDR2 SQIVND (reference sequence). The CDR3 runs to 13 residues. The DNA for the CDR3 is TGTCCCCCAATCCTACCCTCTAACTATGGCTACACCTTC. This sequence encodes CPPILPSNYGYTF.

This clone has just one count. The rearrangement uses TRBV6-1 and TRBJ2-7; 9 bases match TRBD1. V dropped 2 bases and J dropped 4; count of bases not matched to a gene: 9. CDR1 is MNHNS, CDR2 SASEGT, per germline. The CDR3 runs to 16 residues. The CDR3 bases are TGTGCCAGCAGTGAAACCTCGGGACAGGGTTTGTACGAGCAGTACTTC. It translates to CASSETSGQGLYEQYF.

The chain joins TRBV7-9 to TRBJ2-5; 9 bases match TRBD2. Germline V lookup: CDR1 SEHNR, CDR2 FQNEAQ (reference sequence). V shed 5 bases, J shed 0 bases, and the junction held 10 bases outside the gene matches. The CDR3 contains 17 residues. CDR3 in DNA: TGTGCCAGCAGCAACCTGGGTAGCGGGGGATACCAAGAGACCCAGTACTTC. This codes for CASSNLGSGGYQETQYF.

This clone was recorded once. The J gene is TRBJ1-1, the V gene TRBV5-6; no clear D gene. Between the trimmed V and J ends, which lost 0 bases and 4 bases, there was a span of 16 bases. The CDR3 loop spans 16 amino acids. CDR1 is SGHDT, CDR2 YYEEEE, per germline. CDR3: CASSLVILKGGTEAFF. The DNA of the CDR3 is TGTGCCAGCAGCTTGGTGATCCTCAAGGGAGGCACTGAAGCTTTCTTT.

The chain combines TRBV12-5 with TRBJ1-2, with D perhaps matching TRBD1 (6 bases). The V gene's germline CDR1 is LGHNT and CDR2 FRNRAP. V was clipped by 5 bases and J by 5 bases, with 18 bases between them. The CDR3 length is 15 residues. CDR3 DNA sequence: TGTGCTAGTGGTAACACTAGGGGGGGTTGGTATGGCTACACCTTC. Translating it yields CASGNTRGGWYGYTF.

The chain couples TRBV9 to TRBJ1-6, with 8 bases identical to TRBD1. The CDR3 extends over 15 amino acids. J gave up 8 bases and V 4 bases, and 8 bases lay outside the gene matches. Germline values: CDR1 SGDLS, CDR2 YYNGEE. In DNA form, the CDR3 reads TGTGCCAGCAGCTTACCGGGACAGGAAGATTCACCCCTCCACTTT. Its translation: CASSLPGQEDSPLHF.

V and J are TRBV29-1 and TRBJ1-2; D possibly corresponds to TRBD1 (5 bases). There are 11 residues in the CDR3. Germline CDR1 and CDR2: SQVTM and ANQGSEA. Trimming pared 7 bases from V and 8 bases from J, leaving 14 bases between. CDR3 sequence: CSARNRLGYTF. The CDR3 nucleotides are TGCAGCGCGAGAAACAGGCTAGGCTACACCTTC. Based on the CDR3 plus reference TRBV29-1 and TRBJ1-2, the full variable domain is SAVISQKPSRDICQRGTSLTIQCQVDSQVTMMFWYRQQPGQSLTLIATANQGSEATYESGFVIDKFPISRPNLTFSTLTVSNMSPEDSSIYLCSARNRLGYTFGSGTRLTVV.

The rearrangement uses TRBV28 and TRBJ2-2, with TRBD1 matching over 7 bases. The CDR3 has 15 residues. J gave up 0 bases and V 5 bases, and 3 bases lay outside the gene matches. Germline CDR1 and CDR2: MDHEN and SYDVKM. The DNA for the CDR3 is TGTGCCAGCAGTACCAGGGGGTCGAACACCGGGGAGCTGTTTTTT. This gives the protein CASSTRGSNTGELFF.

V and J are TRBV23-1 and TRBJ2-5, with TRBD1 identical over 9 bases. TRBV23-1 belongs to the ORF category, with a function that is uncertain. The CDR3 consists of 18 residues. Losses at the gene ends were 0 bases for V and 6 bases for J; bases not matched to a gene: 14. CDR3 in amino acids: CASSQSDTNRQGGKTQYF. As DNA, the CDR3 is TGCGCCAGCAGTCAATCTGACACGAACCGACAGGGGGGAAAGACCCAGTACTTC.

The chain joins TRBV29-1 to TRBJ2-5; D gene unclear. The CDR3 has 9 amino acids. Per the germline V gene, CDR1 is SQVTM and CDR2 is ANQGSEA. The V end lost 7 bases, the J end lost 5 bases, and 5 bases lay between the germline ends. The DNA of the CDR3 is TGCAGCGACGGGGAGACCCAGTACTTC. It codes for CSDGETQYF. Full variable domain (missing parts from reference TRBV29-1 and TRBJ2-5): SAVISQKPSRDICQRGTSLTIQCQVDSQVTMMFWYRQQPGQSLTLIATANQGSEATYESGFVIDKFPISRPNLTFSTLTVSNMSPEDSSIYLCSDGETQYFGPGTRLLVL.

The chain has TRBV7-2 and TRBJ2-7; TRBD2 matches at 10 bases. The CDR3 loop spans 18 amino acids. Per the germline V gene, CDR1 is SGHTA and CDR2 is FQGNSA. The ends lost 4 bases at V and 0 bases at J; junction bases unmatched: 12. In DNA, the CDR3 is TGTGCCAGCAGCTGGGAGGAAAGGACTAGCGGTTTCTCCTACGAGCAGTACTTC. Amino acids: CASSWEERTSGFSYEQYF.

V gene TRBV9 combines with J gene TRBJ2-3; 10 nucleotides align to TRBD1. Unmatched junction bases numbered 14, after V lost 4 bases and J lost 3 bases. The CDR3 is made up of 18 amino acids. Germline V gene lookup returns CDR1 SGDLS and CDR2 YYNGEE. CDR3 region: CASSSPGGGQGITDTQYF. The CDR3 region has the DNA TGTGCCAGCAGCTCACCGGGGGGGGGACAGGGGATAACAGATACGCAGTATTTT.